The 30 T cell receptor beta chains below all came from one sample that was sequenced in a study of blood T cells in healthy people across ages. A second PCR of roughly 6 to 12 cycles used a sample-barcoded 5' primer and a J-beta primer mix. TCRdb independently ran MiXCR on the 5' RACE reads; one entry per CDR3 protein. The sample consists of about 930,000 distinct CDR3 sequences, under 35% of them appearing once. Separately, the same data were catalogued under a study of T cells of mothers and their children.

Material: blood. Receptor source: a woman between 40 and 50 years old in good health.

This chain links TRBV7-9 with TRBJ2-3; D assignment may be TRBD1 or TRBD2 (5 bases each). Per germline, CDR1 SEHNR and CDR2 FQNEAQ (reference sequence). The CDR3 loop spans 17 amino acids. V was pared by 5 bases and J by 0 bases, with 18 bases between. CDR3 in amino acids: CASSPQGERRSTDTQYF. The DNA of the CDR3 is TGTGCCAGCAGCCCCCAGGGAGAGCGCAGGAGCACAGATACGCAGTATTTT.

V usage is TRBV6-6 and J usage is TRBJ2-5; 8 nucleotides agree with TRBD2. In germline, CDR1 is MNHNY, CDR2 SVGAGI (reference sequence). The CDR3 runs to 13 residues. The trim removed 11 bases at V and 3 bases at J, leaving 8 bases unmatched. The CDR3 nucleotides read TGTGCCGGCCGGGGGGGGGTTGAAGAGACCCAGTACTTC. Translating gives CAGRGGVEETQYF.

Regarding this clonotype: Relative to the germline gene, one junction end is altered; a read error may explain this. The chain employs TRBV7-8 and TRBJ2-1; no clear D gene. The J call is doubtful: the DNA matches TRBJ2-7 better. The CDR3 is 15 residues long. Per germline, CDR1 SGHVS and CDR2 FQNEAQ. The CDR3 loop reads CVSSLEYGPKEEQYF. The CDR3 DNA sequence: TGTGTCAGCAGCTTAGAATACGGTCCTAAGGAAGAGCAGTACTTC.

As concerns this clonotype: The junction does not match germline at one end; this may be a read error. The V and J genes are TRBV20-1 and TRBJ2-3; a weak D match, TRBD1 (6 bases). The CDR3 length is 14 residues. The germline V gene encodes CDR1 DFQATT and CDR2 SNEGSKA (reference sequence). CDR3 sequence: CSAPGHSSTDTRYF. The CDR3 DNA is TGCAGTGCCCCGGGACATTCCAGCACAGATACGCGGTATTTT.

About this clonotype: Mismatch with germline at one junction end may stem from a read error. The CDR3 protein is CASSLFGRNEKLFF. CDR3 coding DNA: TGTGCAAGCAGCTTATTTGGACGCAATGAAAAACTGTTTTTT. The chain joins TRBV7-2 to TRBJ1-4; D call uncertain. The CDR3 has 14 residues. From germline, CDR1 is SGHTA and CDR2 FQGNSA.

Only a few counts were recorded for this clonotype. The V gene is TRBV20-1, the J gene TRBJ2-1; TRBD1 is a possible D gene (5 bases). The CDR3 is 14 residues long. V dropped 6 bases and J dropped 7 bases, with 19 bases sitting between them. CDR1 is DFQATT, CDR2 SNEGSKA, per germline (reference sequence). The CDR3 protein is CSASGLQGRNEQFF. The DNA for the CDR3 is TGCAGTGCAAGTGGATTGCAGGGCCGAAATGAGCAGTTCTTC.

A remark on this clonotype: Just one base apart from a much larger clone, this may be a read error. The chain employs TRBV7-9 and TRBJ2-4; D unresolved. The CDR3 sequence is 14 residues long. Germline values: CDR1 SEHNR, CDR2 FQNEAQ (reference sequence). The V and J ends lost 5 bases and 13 bases respectively, with 21 bases between them. The CDR3 region is CASSNRRSEDEQYF. CDR3 bases: TGTGCCAGCAGCAACAGACGGTCCGAGGATGAGCAGTACTTC.

The chain joins TRBV7-2 to TRBJ2-3, with D perhaps matching TRBD1 or TRBD2 (5 bases each). This CDR3 spans 16 amino acids. The V gene lost 1 base and the J gene lost 0 bases, with 11 bases spanning the gap. Germline-derived CDR1 and CDR2 are SGHTA and FQGNSA. The CDR3 loop reads CASSLEPGHSTDTQYF. The DNA for the CDR3 is TGTGCCAGCAGCTTAGAGCCGGGGCATAGCACAGATACGCAGTATTTT.

This clonotype turned up a few times. V usage is TRBV6-1 and J usage is TRBJ1-2, with 7 bases that match TRBD1. This CDR3 has 14 amino acids. Trimming took 7 bases from V and 2 from J; bases not matched to a gene: 7. CDR1 MNHNS and CDR2 SASEGT come from the germline V gene. DNA for the CDR3: TGTGCCAGCATCCCGACAGGGAGCAACTATGGCTACACCTTC. It codes for CASIPTGSNYGYTF.

About this clonotype itself: It may be a read error: a sequence one base away is much more abundant. CDR3 bases: TGTGCCAGCAGTCAAAAAAACAGGGGGCGCGGGGAGCAGTACTTC. It translates to CASSQKNRGRGEQYF. This chain joins TRBV28 and TRBJ2-4; 9 positions match TRBD1. Germline V gives CDR1 MDHEN, CDR2 SYDVKM. Germline trimming cut 5 bases from V and 13 bases from J; bases unmatched to any gene: 15. The CDR3 contains 15 residues.

V is TRBV5-1 and J is TRBJ2-2; possible D gene TRBD2, 5 bases. The germline gives CDR1 SGHRS, CDR2 YFSETQ. With 4 bases removed from V and 1 base from J, the gap between germline ends came to 8 bases. The CDR3 consists of 14 residues. CDR3 sequence (DNA): TGCGCCAGCAGCCGGGGAGAGAACACCGGGGAGCTGTTTTTT. Translated, it gives CASSRGENTGELFF.

This clonotype was seen a handful of times. The chain couples TRBV20-1 to TRBJ1-5, with D unclear. Germline-derived CDR1 and CDR2 are DFQATT and SNEGSKA (reference sequence). The length of the CDR3 is 11 residues. V was trimmed by 5 bases and J by 7 bases, leaving 9 bases between them. CDR3 nucleotides: TGCAGTGCTGGTCAGAAGCAGCCCCAGCATTTT. Protein product: CSAGQKQPQHF.

This clonotype occurred a few times. The gene calls are TRBV7-3 and TRBJ1-5, with D maybe TRBD1 (6 bases). The CDR3 has 15 amino acids. The V end lost 6 bases, the J end lost 3 bases, and 15 bases lay between the germline ends. CDR1 and CDR2 from the germline V gene are SGHTA and FQGTGA. The CDR3 sequence is CASRWDTDYNQPQHF. The CDR3 DNA follows: TGTGCCAGCAGGTGGGACACCGATTACAATCAGCCCCAGCATTTT.

This clonotype showed up just once. Germline is not matched at one junction end, which may reflect a read error. The V gene is TRBV7-9, the J gene TRBJ1-1, with 7 bases matching TRBD1. The CDR3 length is 13 residues. CDR1 is SEHNR, CDR2 FQNEAQ, per germline (reference sequence). CDR3 DNA: TGTGCCAGCAGAAAGACAGGGCCGGGTGAAGTTTTCTTT. It is translated as CASRKTGPGEVFF.

This clonotype was counted a few times. The chain couples TRBV21-1 to TRBJ2-7; whether TRBD2, the table's D call, matches the DNA was not checked. TRBV21-1 is recorded as a pseudogene. This CDR3 contains 18 residues. This chain's CDR3 is CASSLRTSGALDPYEQYF. The CDR3 coding sequence is TGTGCCAGCAGCTTACGGACTAGCGGGGCCCTCGATCCCTACGAGCAGTACTTC.

V gene TRBV19 combines with J gene TRBJ1-1; D possibly corresponds to TRBD1 (5 bases). The CDR3 is made up of 15 amino acids. V was clipped by 3 bases and J by 3 bases, with 14 bases between them. The germline V gene has CDR1 LNHDA and CDR2 SQIVND (reference sequence). The CDR3 DNA is TGTGCCAGTAGTATGGAGTGGGGGAGGGACACTGAAGCTTTCTTT. This translates into CASSMEWGRDTEAFF.

The CDR3: CASSQRGYEQFF. CDR3 DNA sequence: TGTGCCAGCAGCCAGCGCGGGTATGAGCAGTTCTTC. The gene calls are TRBV7-8 and TRBJ2-1; TRBD2 is a possible D gene (5 bases). Trimming cost V 5 bases and J 8 bases, with 10 bases left between them. Germline loops: CDR1 SGHVS, CDR2 FQNEAQ. CDR3 length: 12 residues. Using reference TRBV7-8 and TRBJ2-1 for the parts outside the CDR3, the full variable domain is GAGVSQSPRYKVAKRGQDVALRCDPISGHVSLFWYQQALGQGPEFLTYFQNEAQLDKSGLPSDRFFAERPEGSVSTLKIQRTQQEDSAVYLCASSQRGYEQFFGPGTRLTVL.

This clonotype was counted many times. The chain is built from TRBV6-5 and TRBJ1-2; 12 bases agree with TRBD1. Germline values: CDR1 MNHEY, CDR2 SVGAGI. With V trimmed by 6 bases and J by 4 bases, 9 bases remained unmatched. This CDR3 has 16 residues. Written as DNA, the CDR3 is TGTGCCAGCAGCACCGGGACAGGGGGCTTCCGCTATGGCTACACCTTC. It encodes CASSTGTGGFRYGYTF.

The J gene is TRBJ1-1, the V gene TRBV28; 8 positions agree with TRBD1. Germline CDR1 and CDR2: MDHEN and SYDVKM. The CDR3 length is 14 residues. J was trimmed by 3 bases and V by 6 bases; bases with no gene match: 6. CDR3 DNA sequence: TGTGCCAGCAGGGGCAGGGGGCTGGACACTGAAGCTTTCTTT. Its translation is CASRGRGLDTEAFF.

As for this clonotype: Sequence at one end of the junction differs from germline and may be a read error. DNA for the CDR3: TGTGCCGCCAGCGCAGACCACGGGCAAATCAATCAGCCCCAGCATTTT. Translation gives CAASADHGQINQPQHF. The chain joins TRBV24-1 to TRBJ1-5, with D uncertain. Germline values: CDR1 KGHDR, CDR2 SFDVKD. The CDR3 length is 16 residues.

This chain connects TRBV9 to TRBJ2-1; D gene ambiguous. This CDR3 is built from 14 residues. The V gene lost 4 bases and the J gene lost 8 bases, with 16 bases spanning the gap. CDR1 SGDLS and CDR2 YYNGEE come from the germline V gene. In DNA, the CDR3 is TGTGCCAGCAGCCTTTGGGCCCGCCCGGATGAGCAGTTCTTC. This codes for CASSLWARPDEQFF.

The chain joins TRBV5-1 to TRBJ1-1, with a weak D call TRBD1 (6 bases). The CDR3 has 13 residues. From germline, CDR1 is SGHRS and CDR2 YFSETQ. V was trimmed by 4 bases and J by 6 bases, leaving 13 bases between them. CDR3: CASSTTGSAEAFF. In DNA, the CDR3 is TGCGCCAGCAGCACAACAGGGTCCGCTGAAGCTTTCTTT.

This clonotype was picked up many times. The gene calls are TRBV28 and TRBJ1-2, with 8 bases that match TRBD1. The V gene's germline CDR1 is MDHEN and CDR2 SYDVKM. The junction had 10 bases not matched to a gene; V was cut back by 4 bases and J by 3 bases. CDR3 length: 16 amino acids. CDR3 DNA: TGTGCCAGCAGTTCTAACCTTCGGACAGGGTACTATGGCTACACCTTC. Translated, it gives CASSSNLRTGYYGYTF.

This clonotype occurred a few times. The junction departs from the called germline gene at one end, perhaps through a read error. The chain is built from TRBV28 and TRBJ1-1, with unresolved D. The CDR3 is 13 residues long. CDR1 and CDR2 (germline): MDHEN, SYDVKM. The DNA of the CDR3 is TGTGCCAGCAGTATATCGGACGGGAATGAAACTTTCTTT. Protein sequence: CASSISDGNETFF.

This clonotype came up many times. The V call is TRBV5-4, the J call TRBJ1-2; D not resolved. V lost 1 base to trimming and J lost 2 bases, with 9 bases between them. The CDR3 is 14 amino acids. Germline CDR1 and CDR2: SGHNT and YYREEE (reference sequence). CDR3 DNA: TGTGCCAGCAGCTTGAGCACGGCCAACTATGGCTACACCTTC. Encoded protein: CASSLSTANYGYTF.

The chain joins TRBV15 to TRBJ1-1; D gene uncertain. The germline V gene has CDR1 LNHNV and CDR2 YYDKDF (reference sequence). The length of the CDR3 is 15 residues. Trimming cost V 0 bases and J 1 base, with 9 bases left between them. In nucleotides, the CDR3 is TGTGCCACCAGCAGAGATCCTAGACAGAACACTGAAGCTTTCTTT. This translates into CATSRDPRQNTEAFF.

The genes are TRBV4-3 and TRBJ2-2, with D perhaps matching TRBD2 (5 bases). The germline V gene has CDR1 LGHNA and CDR2 YSLEER. The CDR3 consists of 18 residues. V lost 0 bases and J 2 bases, leaving 16 bases between the germline ends. The CDR3 reads CASSQDQFRGINTGELFF. The DNA of the CDR3 is TGCGCCAGCAGCCAAGATCAGTTTAGAGGGATTAACACCGGGGAGCTGTTTTTT.

This clonotype showed up many times. The V call is TRBV7-2, the J call TRBJ2-7; 10 bases map to TRBD1. J lost 1 base, V lost 5 bases, and 5 bases had no gene match. Germline CDR1 reads SGHTA; CDR2 reads FQGNSA. This CDR3 is built from 15 residues. Written as DNA, the CDR3 is TGTGCCAGCAGCCGCCGGGACAGGGGATCCTACGAGCAGTACTTC. Translating gives CASSRRDRGSYEQYF.

This chain connects TRBV7-2 to TRBJ2-1, with no clear D. The V end was cut by 2 bases, the J end by 9 bases, with 14 bases between. This CDR3 spans 14 amino acids. Per germline, CDR1 SGHTA and CDR2 FQGNSA. Here the CDR3 DNA reads TGTGCCAGCAGCTTAAAAAGATTAGAAGTTGAGCAGTTCTTC. It codes for CASSLKRLEVEQFF.

The chain has TRBV2 and TRBJ2-3; 8 bases map to TRBD2. Germline CDR1 reads SNHLY; CDR2 reads FYNNEI. V shed 8 bases, J shed 0 bases, and the junction held 10 bases outside the gene matches. CDR3 size: 16 residues. The chain's CDR3 is CASSRRAGGSTDTQYF. As DNA, the CDR3 is TGTGCCAGCTCTCGAAGGGCGGGGGGAAGCACAGATACGCAGTATTTT.